Following are 17 T cell receptor beta chains from one sample sequenced in a study of shared clonotypes between healthy human individuals. Produced via immunoSEQ multiplex PCR; TCRdb's table is partial and in-frame only. The table shows over a million clones, with around 97% occurring only once. Material: naive CD4+ T cells sorted from blood. Stated subset: CD45RA+ positively selected. Receptors were obtained from a man aged 30-40 years in good health.

The chain couples TRBV6-5 to TRBJ1-1; 9 bases agree with TRBD1. This CDR3 spans 15 amino acids. CDR1 is MNHEY and CDR2 is SVGAGI in the germline V gene. V was pared by 6 bases and J by 3 bases, with 8 bases of the junction left unmatched. CDR3: CASRRDRVDHTEAFF. DNA of the CDR3: TGTGCCAGCAGGAGGGACAGGGTTGATCACACTGAAGCTTTCTTT.

V is TRBV27 and J is TRBJ1-2; D possibly corresponds to TRBD1 (6 bases). CDR3 length equals 14 residues. V was trimmed by 2 bases and J by 7 bases, leaving 14 bases between them. CDR1 and CDR2 from the germline V gene are MNHEY and SMNVEV (reference sequence). The CDR3 coding sequence is TGTGCCAGCAGTTTAACTTCAGGGGCAAGTGGCTACACCTTC. Its translation: CASSLTSGASGYTF.

The genes are TRBV7-2 and TRBJ2-3; no firm D call. This CDR3 spans 17 amino acids. V shed 0 bases and J shed 4 bases, with 17 bases lying between them. Per germline, CDR1 SGHTA and CDR2 FQGNSA. CDR3 protein: CASSLAPHTGVADTQYF. CDR3 nucleotide sequence: TGTGCCAGCAGCTTAGCCCCTCATACTGGAGTGGCAGATACGCAGTATTTT.

The rearrangement uses TRBV28 and TRBJ2-3, with 14 nucleotides matching TRBD2. The CDR3 sequence is 17 residues long. V gave up 6 bases and J gave up 5 bases; unmatched junction bases: 10. Germline V gives CDR1 MDHEN, CDR2 SYDVKM. The DNA of the CDR3 is TGTGCCAGCAGAGCCCCTCTCGGGACTAGCGGGAGAGATACGCAGTATTTT. Its translation: CASRAPLGTSGRDTQYF.

The chain links TRBV7-9 to TRBJ2-3, with a possible D match to TRBD1 (5 bases). The V gene lost 5 bases and the J gene lost 4 bases, with 19 bases spanning the gap. The CDR3 spans 16 residues. CDR1 is SEHNR and CDR2 is FQNEAQ in the germline V gene (reference sequence). CDR3: CASSRDSLVIPDTQYF. For the CDR3, the DNA is TGTGCCAGCAGCCGCGACAGCTTAGTAATTCCAGATACGCAGTATTTT.

The J gene is TRBJ1-1, the V gene TRBV7-8; D uncertain. Trimming pared 3 bases from V and 6 bases from J, leaving 20 bases between. Germline CDR1 SGHVS, CDR2 FQNEAQ. This CDR3 is 16 amino acids long. CDR3 sequence (DNA): TGTGCCAGCAGCTTTACGACGCCTCGGTTAAATTCTGAAGCTTTCTTT. Amino acid sequence: CASSFTTPRLNSEAFF.

The chain employs TRBV30 and TRBJ2-6; D unresolved. Trimming pared 1 base from V and 4 bases from J, leaving 11 bases between. CDR3 length: 15 amino acids. Germline CDR1 and CDR2: GTSNPN and SVGIG (reference sequence). The CDR3 is CAWSGMNPGANVLTF. The DNA of the CDR3 is TGTGCCTGGAGTGGAATGAACCCAGGGGCCAACGTCCTGACTTTC.

V and J are TRBV6-1 and TRBJ2-3; possible D gene TRBD2, 6 bases. Germline loops: CDR1 MNHNS, CDR2 SASEGT. Between the trimmed V and J ends, which lost 6 bases and 1 base, there was a span of 14 bases. The CDR3 consists of 15 residues. The CDR3 DNA follows: TGTGCCAGCAGGTCCGGGGGATATGGCACAGATACGCAGTATTTT. It is translated as CASRSGGYGTDTQYF.

With regard to this clone: Other nucleotide sequences from this sample produce the same CDR3. This chain joins TRBV10-2 and TRBJ2-2; a possible D gene is TRBD2 (5 bases). Trimming took off 7 bases at V and 4 bases at J, with 7 bases between the two ends. The CDR3 totals 12 residues. Per germline, CDR1 WSHSY and CDR2 SAAADI. The CDR3 nucleotides read TGCGCCAGCACACGGGGCACCGGGGAGCTGTTTTTT. Translated: CASTRGTGELFF.

The CDR3 loop reads CASSPLPGTPSSYEQYF. CDR3 nucleotides: TGTGCCAGCTCACCCCTTCCCGGGACTCCCAGCTCCTACGAGCAGTACTTC. The chain combines TRBV18 with TRBJ2-7, with D perhaps matching TRBD2 (6 bases). This CDR3 is built from 17 residues. V was trimmed by 3 bases and J by 0 bases, leaving 18 bases between them. Germline assignment: CDR1 KGHSH and CDR2 LQKENI.

The rearrangement links TRBV6-5 to TRBJ2-1; D is unclear. The CDR3 contains 13 residues. V lost 4 bases to trimming and J lost 4 bases, with 8 bases between them. Germline-derived CDR1 and CDR2 are MNHEY and SVGAGI. As DNA, the CDR3 is TGTGCCAGCAGTTTCGTGGGGTACAATGAGCAGTTCTTC. Translated: CASSFVGYNEQFF.

The J gene is TRBJ2-7, the V gene TRBV10-3; tentatively, D is TRBD1 or TRBD2 (5 bases each). The CDR3 sequence is 12 residues long. In germline, CDR1 is ENHRY, CDR2 SYGVKD. Trimming took 10 bases from V and 2 from J, leaving 12 bases between them. CDR3 bases: TGTGCCACCGGGACCCAAACCTACGAGCAGTACTTC. It is translated as CATGTQTYEQYF.

In this sample, this clone turned up once. This CDR3 is CASSLSSSYEQYF. The CDR3 DNA is TGTGCCAGCAGCTTGTCCTCCTCCTACGAGCAGTACTTC. The chain employs TRBV11-3 and TRBJ2-7; D is unresolved. The CDR3 loop spans 13 amino acids. The germline CDR1 and CDR2 sequences are SGHNT and YENEEA. V was trimmed by 3 bases and J by 0 bases, leaving 6 bases between them.

The chain has TRBV7-9 and TRBJ1-5, with unresolved D. Germline loops: CDR1 SEHNR, CDR2 FQNEAQ (reference sequence). V was trimmed by 3 bases and J by 6 bases, leaving 12 bases between them. The CDR3 contains 14 residues. CDR3 protein: CASSFGFLGQPQHF. CDR3 bases: TGTGCCAGCAGCTTCGGGTTTCTGGGTCAGCCCCAGCATTTT.

This chain joins TRBV5-1 and TRBJ2-5; weak D call: TRBD2 (6 bases). The CDR3 spans 13 residues. The V gene lost 6 bases and the J gene lost 4 bases, with 13 bases spanning the gap. Germline V gives CDR1 SGHRS, CDR2 YFSETQ. In DNA, the CDR3 is TGCGCCAGCATCGGGGACTCCCGAGAGACCCAGTACTTC. This encodes CASIGDSRETQYF.

The genes are TRBV18 and TRBJ2-6; 7 nucleotides match TRBD1. Germline V lookup: CDR1 KGHSH, CDR2 LQKENI. J was trimmed by 4 bases and V by 2 bases; bases with no gene match: 8. The CDR3 contains 17 residues. The CDR3 sequence is CASSPRQGTAGANVLTF. As DNA, the CDR3 is TGTGCCAGCTCACCAAGACAGGGTACGGCCGGGGCCAACGTCCTGACTTTC.

The V and J genes are TRBV7-2 and TRBJ2-3; 7 bases match TRBD2. The V segment lost 6 bases and the J segment 1 base; nucleotides outside the gene matches: 10. Germline CDR1 and CDR2: SGHTA and FQGNSA. The CDR3 length is 16 residues. In DNA form, the CDR3 reads TGTGCCAGCAGGGTGGATAGCGGGCCCGGCACAGATACGCAGTATTTT. Protein sequence: CASRVDSGPGTDTQYF.